This T cell receptor beta chain was found in a study of OX40 agonist ivuxolimab in advanced cancers. Trimming cost V 5 bases and J 4 bases, with 18 bases left between them. The CDR3 is made up of 15 amino acids. Germline V gene lookup returns CDR1 SGHNT and CDR2 YYREEE (reference sequence). Findings of the study overall: At 0.1 to 3.0 mg/kg and by week 6, clonal expansion occurred in CD4+ and CD8+ blood T cells.

The assay was immunoSEQ multiplex PCR, and TCRdb's table has in-frame clones only and misses some. The table records 35,000 to 45,000 clones, just under 95% of them present only once. On this clone itself: The antigen is not known.

This rearrangement joins TRBV5-4 to TRBJ2-5; D might be TRBD1 (6 bases). This clonotype was sampled from an adult with an advanced solid tumor such as melanoma, head and neck, liver or kidney cancer. Source: CD4+ or CD8+ T cells sorted from blood, taken in a trial of the OX40 agonist ivuxolimab. The CDR3 coding sequence is TGTGCCAGCAGACCGGACCGAGGGGGTACAGAGACCCAGTACTTC. Its protein product is CASRPDRGGTETQYF.